These T cell receptor beta chains were read from a single sample in a study of blood T cell repertoires in COVID-19. TCRdb's copy holds only in-frame clones and misses some; the assay was immunoSEQ multiplex PCR. The sample has approximately 280,000 clones, approximately 90% seen once. Material for sequencing was peripheral blood. Receptor source: a man in his forties with acute or convalescent COVID-19. The CDR3 runs from the conserved cysteine through the conserved F or W. Each record gives: V gene, J gene, CDR3 length, CDR3 protein.

TRBV6-2/TRBV6-3	TRBJ2-3	17	CASSYLLEAGGRDTQYF
TRBV7-9	TRBJ1-1	13	CASSPQWDNEAFF
TRBV19	TRBJ1-1	15	CASSIRSRGHTEAFF
TRBV30	TRBJ1-2	13	CAWTMTGAYGYTF
TRBV21-1	TRBJ2-3	16	CASSKVKGQPTDTQYF
TRBV5-1	TRBJ1-4	16	CASTPRPTGGNEKLFF
TRBV2	TRBJ2-3	13	CASRRKEIDTQYF
TRBV7-9	TRBJ1-4	19	CASSSLRTYRAWGDEKLFF
TRBV6-5	TRBJ1-1	12	CASSRTGGRAFF
TRBV12-5	TRBJ1-2	17	CASGSPPTGSLNYGYTF
TRBV24-1	TRBJ2-1	17	CATSDPRGTSIHNEQFF
TRBV10-2	TRBJ2-7	14	CASSDAGVGDEQYF
TRBV6-5	TRBJ1-1	13	CASSPTGDTEAFF
TRBV5-1	TRBJ2-3	18	CASSLAGPRGGRIDTQYF
TRBV3-1/TRBV3-2	TRBJ2-1	16	CASSQSSGGTYNEQFF
TRBV2	TRBJ1-4	14	CASSEGQGGEKLFF
TRBV4-2	TRBJ2-3	17	CASSQVAAGDYTDTQYF
TRBV10-3	TRBJ2-7	15	CAISEGASSSYEQYF
TRBV29-1	TRBJ1-5	13	CSVSSGDNQPQHF
TRBV5-1	TRBJ1-4	16	CASSLVPGQTNEKLFF
TRBV12-3/TRBV12-4	TRBJ2-7	13	CASSSHKTYEQYF
TRBV5-4	TRBJ2-3	12	CASSLGTQPQYF
TRBV5-1	TRBJ2-7	15	CASSLGQGWVYEQYF
TRBV7-2	TRBJ1-6	13	CASSLEGSSPLHF
TRBV6-1	TRBJ1-5	15	CASSEGDRVDQPQHF
TRBV9	TRBJ1-2	16	CASSVGGTPPNYGYTF
TRBV28	TRBJ2-7	14	CASSFSQSSYEQYF